Following are 14 T cell receptor beta chains from one sample sequenced in a study of blood T cell repertoires in COVID-19. Measured with immunoSEQ multiplex PCR; TCRdb has only the in-frame clones, and not every one. The data contain 310,000 or so clones, 90% of them singletons. Sequencing used PBMCs or T cells enriched from blood (not recorded which). These receptors were taken from a woman in her twenties or thirties who had recovered from COVID-19.

The chain carries TRBV2 and TRBJ2-3; tentatively, D is TRBD1 (6 bases). The CDR3 has 14 amino acids. Germline CDR1 reads SNHLY; CDR2 reads FYNNEI. V dropped 9 bases and J dropped 0 bases, with 13 bases sitting between them. Here the CDR3 reads CASLTGPSTDTQYF. In DNA, the CDR3 is TGTGCCAGTCTCACAGGGCCTAGCACAGATACGCAGTATTTT.

This chain links TRBV5-4 with TRBJ1-2, with D maybe TRBD1 (5 bases). The CDR3 totals 14 residues. Between the trimmed V and J ends, which lost 4 bases and 3 bases, there was a span of 13 bases. Germline V CDR1 and CDR2: SGHNT, YYREEE (reference sequence). The DNA of the CDR3 is TGTGCCAGCAGCGGTCAGGGCCGCGACTATGGCTACACCTTC. Encoded protein: CASSGQGRDYGYTF.

The CDR3 DNA is TGCGCCAGCAGCCAAGATGGGGAGTCTCTTTACGAGCAGTACTTC. Residues: CASSQDGESLYEQYF. The chain joins TRBV4-1 to TRBJ2-7; D possibly corresponds to TRBD2 (5 bases). The CDR3 length is 15 residues. The V gene's germline CDR1 is MGHRA and CDR2 YSYEKL. V lost 0 bases to trimming and J lost 4 bases, with 13 bases between them.

V and J are TRBV7-9 and TRBJ2-7, with D possibly matching TRBD2 (6 bases). V was shortened by 2 bases and J by 0 bases, with 11 bases between the two germline ends. CDR3 length: 15 residues. Looked up from germline, CDR1 is SEHNR and CDR2 is FQNEAQ (reference sequence). The CDR3 DNA is TGTGCCAGCAGCTTAATACGGGGGAGCTCCTACGAGCAGTACTTC. Translated, it gives CASSLIRGSSYEQYF.

The rearrangement joins TRBV6-2 or TRBV6-3 to TRBJ1-1, with no clear D. V was cut by 2 bases and J by 2 bases, with 6 bases left in between. CDR1 MNHEY and CDR2 SVGEGT come from the germline V gene. The CDR3 is 13 amino acids. The CDR3 sequence: CASSYPTNTEAFF. In nucleotides, the CDR3 is TGTGCCAGCAGTTACCCGACTAACACTGAAGCTTTCTTT.

The chain carries TRBV28 and TRBJ1-3, with D perhaps matching TRBD1 (6 bases). V lost 2 bases and J 6 bases, leaving 17 bases between the germline ends. This CDR3 has 16 amino acids. Germline assignment: CDR1 MDHEN and CDR2 SYDVKM. DNA for the CDR3: TGTGCCAGCAGTTTACCGCCTCCACAGGGAGAAAACACCATATATTTT. Translation: CASSLPPPQGENTIYF.

This sequence joins TRBV7-9 and TRBJ2-1; 12 nucleotides match TRBD2. This CDR3 is built from 16 residues. Germline assignment: CDR1 SEHNR and CDR2 FQNEAQ (reference sequence). Trimming removed 5 bases from V and 8 bases from J; junction bases left unmatched: 10. The DNA for the CDR3 is TGTGCCAGCAGCCAAGTACTAGCGGGAGGTTATCATGAGCAGTTCTTC. Translation gives CASSQVLAGGYHEQFF. Drawing the rest from reference TRBV7-9 and TRBJ2-1, the complete variable domain is DTGVSQNPRHKITKRGQNVTFRCDPISEHNRLYWYRQTLGQGPEFLTYFQNEAQLEKSRLLSDRFSAERPKGSFSTLEIQRTEQGDSAMYLCASSQVLAGGYHEQFFGPGTRLTVL.

The rearrangement uses TRBV3-1 (or the pseudogene TRBV3-2) and TRBJ1-2; weak D call: TRBD1 (5 bases). CDR1 is LGHDT and CDR2 is YNNKEL in the germline V gene (reference sequence). The CDR3 sequence is 14 residues long. V lost 0 bases, J lost 12 bases, and 17 bases lay in between. The CDR3 loop is CASSQERGREGHTF. The CDR3 DNA sequence: TGTGCCAGCAGCCAAGAAAGGGGCAGGGAGGGACACACCTTC.

This chain connects TRBV24-1 to TRBJ2-3; 12 bases line up with TRBD2. The CDR3 spans 17 residues. Looked up from germline, CDR1 is KGHDR and CDR2 is SFDVKD. After removal of 4 bases from V and 2 bases from J, the junction contained 6 bases not matched to a gene. The CDR3 DNA is TGTGCCACCAGTGAAGAGACTAGCGGGAGTTTCACAGATACGCAGTATTTT. Translating gives CATSEETSGSFTDTQYF.

The chain recombines TRBV5-1 with TRBJ2-7; 13 bases fit TRBD2. This CDR3 has 17 residues. Germline V lookup: CDR1 SGHRS, CDR2 YFSETQ. With V trimmed by 0 bases and J by 0 bases, 3 bases remained unmatched. As DNA, the CDR3 is TGCGCCAGCAGCTTGGTAGGACTAGCGGGGGTCTCCTACGAGCAGTACTTC. Its protein product is CASSLVGLAGVSYEQYF.

The chain employs TRBV11-2 and TRBJ2-7, with 8 bases aligning to TRBD1. Germline V gives CDR1 SGHAT, CDR2 FQNNGV. V was pared by 4 bases and J by 5 bases, with 13 bases of the junction left unmatched. This CDR3 region has 16 residues. CDR3 region: CASSSYGQGERNEQYF. The CDR3 coding sequence is TGTGCCAGCAGCTCTTATGGACAGGGTGAGCGGAACGAGCAGTACTTC.

CDR3 coding DNA: TGTGCCAGCAGGAGAGAAGAGACCCAGTACTTC. It yields the protein CASRREETQYF. The chain recombines TRBV13 with TRBJ2-5, with no clear D. Germline assignment: CDR1 PRHDT and CDR2 FYEKMQ (reference sequence). The germline V and J ends were trimmed by 6 bases and 3 bases, with 5 bases remaining between them. The length of the CDR3 is 11 residues.

This chain connects TRBV6-2 or TRBV6-3 to TRBJ2-3, with D unresolved. From germline, CDR1 is MNHEY and CDR2 SVGEGT. Trimming took off 6 bases at V and 10 bases at J, with 17 bases between the two ends. The CDR3 is 13 residues long. The CDR3 region has the DNA TGTGCCAGCAGCTCCCCTCCGCCAGGCGCGCAGTATTTT. Translating it yields CASSSPPPGAQYF.

Worth noting for this clone: Just one base apart from a much larger clone, this may be a read error. The sample holds other DNA sequences that translate to the same CDR3. The V gene is TRBV7-3, the J gene TRBJ2-2; the match to TRBD2 covers 9 bases. The CDR3 is 16 residues long. Losses at the gene ends were 0 bases for V and 6 bases for J; bases not matched to a gene: 5. Per the germline V gene, CDR1 is SGHTA and CDR2 is FQGTGA. CDR3 region: CASSLTSGSLAGELFF. The CDR3, as DNA: TGTGCCAGCAGCTTAACTAGCGGGAGTCTTGCCGGGGAGCTGTTTTTT.